This paragraph reports one T cell receptor beta chain. Its target is not known. This record belongs to a study of CD4+ T cells in melanoma. The protocol was immunoSEQ multiplex PCR, while the TCRdb copy is restricted to in-frame clones and leaves out a portion. The sample yields over 5,500 clones, roughly 50% seen once. V was clipped by 1 base and J by 0 bases, with 7 bases between them. The CDR3 covers 15 residues. CDR1 and CDR2 (germline): SEHNR, FQNEAQ (reference sequence). General study findings and limits: Diverse differentiation states were reported for melanoma neoantigen-specific CD4+ T cells. A reported correlation linked neoantigen-specific CD4+ T cells to CD8+, macrophage and B cell function.

V and J are TRBV7-9 and TRBJ1-5; tentatively, D is TRBD1 (5 bases). The TCR originated in a human donor with melanoma. The sequenced sample consisted of cells from a culture (not recorded whether cultured in vitro). The CDR3 coding sequence is TGTGCCAGCAGCTTAGTGGGGGGTAGCAATCAGCCCCAGCATTTT. Protein sequence: CASSLVGGSNQPQHF.